This note documents a single T cell receptor beta chain sequence. The data stem from a study of T cell changes during pregnancy in multiple sclerosis. Some clones are missing from TCRdb's copy, which holds only in-frame ones; the method was immunoSEQ multiplex PCR. The sample carries under 50,000 clones, approximately 92% recorded once. This receptor was taken from a female donor with multiple sclerosis, enrolled in a pregnancy study. The specimen was CD8+ T cells from peripheral blood mononuclear cells, collected before pregnancy.

The CDR3 nucleotides read TGTGCCAGCAGCATGGACCAGACAGGGTTCGGGTACGAGCAGTACTTC. Encoded protein: CASSMDQTGFGYEQYF. The chain has TRBV5-6 and TRBJ2-7; TRBD1 matches 7 bases. The trim removed 4 bases at V and 4 bases at J, leaving 14 bases unmatched. The CDR3 covers 16 residues. Germline lookup yields CDR1 SGHDT and CDR2 YYEEEE.